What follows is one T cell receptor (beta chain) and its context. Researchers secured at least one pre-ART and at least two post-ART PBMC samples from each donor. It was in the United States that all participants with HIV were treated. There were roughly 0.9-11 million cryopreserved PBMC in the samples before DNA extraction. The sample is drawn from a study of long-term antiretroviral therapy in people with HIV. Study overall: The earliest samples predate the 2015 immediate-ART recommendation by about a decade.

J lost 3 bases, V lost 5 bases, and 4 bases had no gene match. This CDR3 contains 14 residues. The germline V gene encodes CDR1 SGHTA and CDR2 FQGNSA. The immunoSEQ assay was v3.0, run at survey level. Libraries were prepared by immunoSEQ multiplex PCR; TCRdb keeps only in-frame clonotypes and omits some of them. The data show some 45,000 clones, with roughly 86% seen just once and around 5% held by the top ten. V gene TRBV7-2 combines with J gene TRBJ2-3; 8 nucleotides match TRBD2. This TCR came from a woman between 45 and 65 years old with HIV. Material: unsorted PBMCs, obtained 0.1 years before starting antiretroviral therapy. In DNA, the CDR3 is TGTGCCAGCAGCCGGGGGGGCCGGACAGATACGCAGTATTTT. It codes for CASSRGGRTDTQYF.